Given below is one TCR beta chain in context. Blood sampling was done at baseline, cycle 4 day 1, and cycle 7 day 1. The germline CDR1 and CDR2 sequences are LNHDA and SQIVND (reference sequence). V was cut by 5 bases and J by 0 bases, with 13 bases left in between. The CDR3 runs to 16 residues. These data belong to a study of OX40 agonist ivuxolimab in advanced cancers. Study-wide context: With a range of about 23 to 85, age averaged approximately 60 years, and around 80% were male. Prior checkpoint blockade (anti-PD-1, anti-PD-L1 or anti-CTLA-4) was permitted; approximately 40% had it.

Method: immunoSEQ multiplex PCR; TCRdb's copy keeps in-frame clones and lacks some. The data contain 90,000 to 130,000 clones, roughly nine tenths of them singletons. The genes are TRBV19 and TRBJ1-4; D not resolved. This TCR was sampled from an adult with an advanced solid tumor such as melanoma, head and neck, liver or kidney cancer. The sequencing here drew on CD4+ or CD8+ T cells sorted from blood, taken in a trial of the OX40 agonist ivuxolimab. The CDR3 is CASSANPIPTNEKLFF. In nucleotides, the CDR3 is TGTGCCAGTAGTGCCAATCCCATCCCAACTAATGAAAAACTGTTTTTT.